A single sample is the source of the 15 T cell receptor beta chains below, sequenced in a study of cytomegalovirus exposure and HLA in healthy donors. Primers included in the PCR were 60 Vbeta and 13 Jbeta primers. Only in-frame clones appear in the TCRdb table, and some are missing; sequencing was by immunoSEQ multiplex PCR. The repertoire consists of roughly 240,000 clones, with 82% occurring once and the leading ten covering 5% to 6.5%. Sequences were obtained from PBMCs. The source is a woman in her forties in good health and CMV-seropositive.

This chain links TRBV18 with TRBJ2-1; 15 nucleotides align to TRBD2. This CDR3 has 16 amino acids. V shed 4 bases and J 9 bases; nucleotides not matched to a gene: 7. Germline V gene data show CDR1 as KGHSH and CDR2 as LQKENI. DNA for the CDR3: TGTGCCAGCTCACAAAGAGGGACTAGCGGGAGGAGTGAGCAGTTCTTC. Protein: CASSQRGTSGRSEQFF. Supplemented by reference TRBV18 and TRBJ2-1, the full variable domain reads NAGVMQNPRHLVRRRGQEARLRCSPMKGHSHVYWYRQLPEEGLKFMVYLQKENIIDESGMPKERFSAEFPKEGPSILRIQQVVRGDSAAYFCASSQRGTSGRSEQFFGPGTRLTVL.

The chain recombines TRBV27 with TRBJ2-7; 9 bases map to TRBD2. Unmatched junction bases numbered 13, after V lost 5 bases and J lost 5 bases. The CDR3 runs to 16 residues. Looked up from germline, CDR1 is MNHEY and CDR2 is SMNVEV (reference sequence). The CDR3 loop is CASSKRTAGGPNEQYF. In DNA form, the CDR3 reads TGTGCCAGCAGTAAACGCACCGCGGGAGGGCCTAACGAGCAGTACTTC.

The rearrangement uses TRBV5-1 and TRBJ1-2; D unresolved. The germline V gene has CDR1 SGHRS and CDR2 YFSETQ. This CDR3 contains 15 residues. Between the trimmed V and J ends, which lost 1 base and 14 bases, there was a span of 24 bases. CDR3 sequence reads: CASSLSSAGLMERTF. DNA of the CDR3: TGCGCCAGCAGCTTGTCCTCAGCAGGTCTTATGGAGCGGACCTTC.

V gene TRBV10-2 combines with J gene TRBJ1-6; the D is unclear. Per the germline V gene, CDR1 is WSHSY and CDR2 is SAAADI. The CDR3 is made up of 13 amino acids. V was shortened by 3 bases and J by 7 bases, with 7 bases between the two germline ends. CDR3: CASSEQWNSPLHF. The CDR3 bases are TGCGCCAGCAGTGAACAGTGGAATTCACCCCTCCACTTT.

This sequence joins TRBV5-4 and TRBJ1-1; TRBD1 agrees at 12 bases. The CDR3 is made up of 16 amino acids. The ends lost 4 bases at V and 5 bases at J; junction bases unmatched: 9. Germline lookup yields CDR1 SGHNT and CDR2 YYREEE (reference sequence). For the CDR3, the DNA is TGTGCCAGCAGCCCGGGACAGGGGGCAAGGAGAACTGAAGCTTTCTTT. Translated, it gives CASSPGQGARRTEAFF. The whole variable domain, remainder taken from reference TRBV5-4 and TRBJ1-1, is ETGVTQSPTHLIKTRGQQVTLRCSSQSGHNTVSWYQQALGQGPQFIFQYYREEENGRGNFPPRFSGLQFPNYSSELNVNALELDDSALYLCASSPGQGARRTEAFFGQGTRLTVV.

The chain has TRBV6-5 and TRBJ2-1; 10 nucleotides align to TRBD2. This CDR3 contains 16 residues. J was trimmed by 8 bases and V by 0 bases; bases with no gene match: 7. Germline CDR1 reads MNHEY; CDR2 reads SVGAGI. The CDR3 spells CASSYSASGGADEQFF. The CDR3 coding sequence is TGTGCCAGCAGTTACTCTGCCAGCGGGGGGGCCGATGAGCAGTTCTTC.

The chain employs TRBV7-2 and TRBJ2-7, with TRBD2 matching over 8 bases. V shed 1 base, J shed 2 bases, and the junction held 10 bases outside the gene matches. The germline V gene encodes CDR1 SGHTA and CDR2 FQGNSA. The CDR3 consists of 17 residues. CDR3 bases: TGTGCCAGCAGCTTAGGCCCCGGCACTAGCGGAACCTACGAGCAGTACTTC. The encoded protein is CASSLGPGTSGTYEQYF.

The chain couples TRBV18 to TRBJ1-6; 10 nucleotides align to TRBD1. The J segment lost 7 bases and the V segment lost 5 bases, leaving 5 bases of the junction unmatched. Per germline, CDR1 KGHSH and CDR2 LQKENI. The CDR3 contains 15 residues. This CDR3 is CASSEGTGVNSPLHF. Written as DNA, the CDR3 is TGTGCCAGCTCAGAAGGGACAGGGGTAAATTCACCCCTCCACTTT. The full variable domain, rest sourced from reference TRBV18 and TRBJ1-6, is NAGVMQNPRHLVRRRGQEARLRCSPMKGHSHVYWYRQLPEEGLKFMVYLQKENIIDESGMPKERFSAEFPKEGPSILRIQQVVRGDSAAYFCASSEGTGVNSPLHFGNGTRLTVT.

The chain combines TRBV5-1 with TRBJ2-3; no reliable D call. Trimming took off 4 bases at V and 8 bases at J, with 14 bases between the two ends. CDR3 length equals 13 residues. CDR1 and CDR2 from the germline V gene are SGHRS and YFSETQ. The CDR3 sequence: CASSPTVPGTQYF. The DNA of the CDR3 is TGCGCCAGCAGCCCAACTGTACCCGGTACGCAGTATTTT.

This clone was seen a single time. This chain joins TRBV18 and TRBJ2-1; 10 bases agree with TRBD1. The CDR3 spans 18 residues. The V segment lost 6 bases and the J segment 8 bases; nucleotides outside the gene matches: 19. Germline CDR1 and CDR2: KGHSH and LQKENI. CDR3 region: CASSQASFRDRGIDEQFF. The CDR3 DNA reads as TGTGCCAGCTCTCAAGCAAGCTTCCGGGACAGGGGAATCGATGAGCAGTTCTTC.

The chain carries TRBV19 and TRBJ1-2, with TRBD1 matching 8 bases. Germline V gene sequence: CDR1 LNHDA, CDR2 SQIVND (reference sequence). V gave up 6 bases and J gave up 4 bases; unmatched junction bases: 7. The CDR3 length is 14 residues. CDR3 residues: CASSYLDRGYGYTF. The CDR3 coding sequence is TGTGCCAGTAGCTATCTTGACAGGGGCTATGGCTACACCTTC.

The chain employs TRBV28 and TRBJ1-2; 10 bases fit TRBD1. CDR3 length: 14 residues. The ends lost 5 bases at V and 7 bases at J; junction bases unmatched: 7. Germline V lookup: CDR1 MDHEN, CDR2 SYDVKM. The CDR3 is CASSPSRDRGGYTF. DNA for the CDR3: TGTGCCAGCAGTCCGTCCCGGGACAGGGGTGGCTACACCTTC.

The chain has TRBV25-1 and TRBJ1-2; perhaps TRBD1 as D (5 bases). V was clipped by 1 base and J by 8 bases, with 11 bases between them. CDR3 size: 13 residues. Germline assignment: CDR1 MGHDK and CDR2 SYGVNS. CDR3 coding DNA: TGTGCCAGCAGTGAATCAGGGAGGGGAGGCTACACCTTC. Translating it yields CASSESGRGGYTF.

CDR3 DNA: TGCGCCAGCAGCCAAGTAGGGACTAGCGCAACCTACGAGCAGTACTTC. It translates to CASSQVGTSATYEQYF. The chain couples TRBV4-3 to TRBJ2-7; 10 nucleotides agree with TRBD2. The junction had 5 bases not matched to a gene; V was cut back by 1 base and J by 2 bases. CDR3 length equals 16 residues. In germline, CDR1 is LGHNA, CDR2 YSLEER.

This chain joins TRBV19 and TRBJ1-3, with 7 bases lining up with TRBD1. The V and J ends lost 0 bases and 3 bases, in that order; junction bases with no gene match: 5. The CDR3 covers 16 residues. The germline gives CDR1 LNHDA, CDR2 SQIVND (reference sequence). For the CDR3, the DNA is TGTGCCAGTAGTATAGATCGTACAGGGGTTGGAAACACCATATATTTT. This codes for CASSIDRTGVGNTIYF.